A selection of T cell receptor beta chains follows, all from one sample in a study of blood T cell repertoires in COVID-19. TCRdb's copy holds only in-frame clones and misses some; the assay was immunoSEQ multiplex PCR. The sample yields about 300,000 clones, 83% seen once. Sequenced sample: peripheral blood. These receptors originate from a woman aged 50 to 60 who had recovered from COVID-19. Each CDR3 is given with its conserved first and last residue. The D gene is left open where the match is weak. Some rows have no size entry. The others give once, few or many, or a class for an expanded clone.

J: TRBJ2-2
V: TRBV5-1
D: -
size: -
DNA: TGCGCCAGCAGCTCAGGACAGAGGGCGAACACCGGGGAGCTGTTTTTT
CDR3: CASSSGQRANTGELFF

J: TRBJ2-5
V: TRBV7-3
D: -
size: once
DNA: TGTGCCAGCAGCTTCACCTCGGGGGAGACCCAGTACTTC
CDR3: CASSFTSGETQYF

J: TRBJ1-5
V: TRBV28
D: TRBD1
size: -
DNA: TGTGCCAGCAGTGCTCTTGGGACAGGGGATCAGCCCCAGCATTTT
CDR3: CASSALGTGDQPQHF

J: TRBJ2-3
V: TRBV2
D: -
size: -
DNA: TGTGCCAGCAGTGAAATATACACAGATACGCAGTATTTT
CDR3: CASSEIYTDTQYF

J: TRBJ1-1
V: TRBV27
D: -
size: few
DNA: TGTGCCAGCAGTGATCTACAGATGAACACTGAAGCTTTCTTT
CDR3: CASSDLQMNTEAFF

J: TRBJ2-5
V: TRBV6-2/TRBV6-3
D: -
size: -
DNA: TGTGCCAGCAGTTGGACGGGAAGGGTCCCTCAAGAGACCCAGTACTTC
CDR3: CASSWTGRVPQETQYF

J: TRBJ2-1
V: TRBV6-2/TRBV6-3
D: TRBD2
size: -
DNA: TGTGCCAGCAGTTATTGGGGAGGGGACTCCTACAATGAGCAGTTCTTC
CDR3: CASSYWGGDSYNEQFF

J: TRBJ2-5
V: TRBV29-1
D: TRBD1
size: -
DNA: TGCAGCGTACCGGGACAGGGAGGAGAGACCCAGTACTTC
CDR3: CSVPGQGGETQYF

J: TRBJ2-1
V: TRBV5-6
D: TRBD2
size: -
DNA: TGTGCCAGCACCCACCTAACGGGAGGGCCGAGGAATGAGCAGTTCTTC
CDR3: CASTHLTGGPRNEQFF

J: TRBJ1-6
V: TRBV9
D: -
size: few
DNA: TGTGCCAGCAGCGTAGGAACAGAGACGAATTCACCCCTCCACTTT
CDR3: CASSVGTETNSPLHF

J: TRBJ2-3
V: TRBV3-1/TRBV3-2
D: -
size: -
DNA: TGTGCCAGCAGCCAAGTCGGGACAGATACGCAGTATTTT
CDR3: CASSQVGTDTQYF

J: TRBJ2-3
V: TRBV5-1
D: TRBD2
size: -
DNA: TGCGCCAGCAGCTTGGGGGCTAGCGGAAGCACAGATACGCAGTATTTT
CDR3: CASSLGASGSTDTQYF

J: TRBJ2-3
V: TRBV7-9
D: -
size: -
DNA: TGTGCCAGCAGCTTATCGACTAGCACAGATACGCAGTATTTT
CDR3: CASSLSTSTDTQYF

J: TRBJ2-7
V: TRBV2
D: -
size: few
DNA: TGTGCCAGCAGTCCGACCTCAGGAATATCCTACGAGCAGTACTTC
CDR3: CASSPTSGISYEQYF

J: TRBJ1-2
V: TRBV5-6
D: TRBD1
size: -
DNA: TGTGCCAGCAGCATCGACAGGGACTATGGCTACACCTTC
CDR3: CASSIDRDYGYTF

J: TRBJ1-3
V: TRBV27
D: -
size: few
DNA: TGTGCCAGCAGTTTACAATCAGGAAACACCATATATTTT
CDR3: CASSLQSGNTIYF

J: TRBJ2-5
V: TRBV28
D: TRBD2
size: few
DNA: TGTGCCAGCAGACAGCTAGCGGGGGGCGCGCAGACCCAGTACTTC
CDR3: CASRQLAGGAQTQYF

J: TRBJ1-1
V: TRBV7-3
D: -
size: -
DNA: TGTGCCAGCAGCTTATCACAGGGACCGAACACTGAAGCTTTCTTT
CDR3: CASSLSQGPNTEAFF

J: TRBJ1-1
V: TRBV10-3
D: -
size: -
DNA: TGTGCCATCAGCGGCCAGGGAGAAGCTTTCTTT
CDR3: CAISGQGEAFF

J: TRBJ1-4
V: TRBV27
D: -
size: few
DNA: TGTGCCAGCAGCCCGGGAATGGGGAATGAAAAACTGTTTTTT
CDR3: CASSPGMGNEKLFF

J: TRBJ2-6
V: TRBV27
D: -
size: -
DNA: TGTGCCAGCAGTCCGGTATCGGGGTTGAGTAAGGCCAACGTCCTGACTTTC
CDR3: CASSPVSGLSKANVLTF

J: TRBJ2-1
V: TRBV12-5
D: -
size: -
DNA: TGTCCTATTCCGAATGAGCAGTTCTTC
CDR3: CPIPNEQFF

J: TRBJ2-2
V: TRBV7-2
D: TRBD2
size: -
DNA: TGTGCCAGCAGACTACAACTAGCGATGGCCGGGGAGCTGTTTTTT
CDR3: CASRLQLAMAGELFF

J: TRBJ2-7
V: TRBV2
D: TRBD1
size: -
DNA: TGTGCCAGCAAGACAGGGGGCAGCTCCTACGAGCAGTACTTC
CDR3: CASKTGGSSYEQYF

J: TRBJ2-1
V: TRBV18
D: TRBD1
size: -
DNA: TGTGCCAGCTCACCACCGGACAGGGCCAGCTCCTACAATGAGCAGTTCTTC
CDR3: CASSPPDRASSYNEQFF

J: TRBJ1-4
V: TRBV5-6
D: TRBD1
size: once
DNA: TGTGCCAGCACACTAGGGGACAGTAGTGAAAAACTGTTTTTT
CDR3: CASTLGDSSEKLFF